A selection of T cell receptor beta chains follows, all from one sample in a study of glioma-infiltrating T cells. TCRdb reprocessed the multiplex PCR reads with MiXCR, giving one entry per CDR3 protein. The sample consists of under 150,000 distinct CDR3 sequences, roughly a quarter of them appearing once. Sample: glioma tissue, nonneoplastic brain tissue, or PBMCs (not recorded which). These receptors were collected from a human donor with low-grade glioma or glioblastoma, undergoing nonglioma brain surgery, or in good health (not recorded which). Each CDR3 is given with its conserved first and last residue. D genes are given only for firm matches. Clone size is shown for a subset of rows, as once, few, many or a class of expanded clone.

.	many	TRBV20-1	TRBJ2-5	TGCAGTGCTAGAATAGGCGTGGGGGCTCTCCAAGAGACCCAGTACTTC	CSARIGVGALQETQYF
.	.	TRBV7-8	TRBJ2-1	TGTGCCAGCAGCCCTCGACAGAATAAGAACAATGAGCGGTTCTTC	CASSPRQNKNNERFF
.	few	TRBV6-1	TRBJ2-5	TGTGCCAGCAGTGGAGGCGGTGGAGGAGAGACCCAGTACTTC	CASSGGGGGETQYF
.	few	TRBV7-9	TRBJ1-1	TGTGCCAGCACCTATACAGCCATGAACACTGAAGCTTTCTTT	CASTYTAMNTEAFF
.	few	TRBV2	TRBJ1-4	TGTGCCAGCAGTGAAATTCCGGACCTCTCTAATGAAAAACTGTTTTTT	CASSEIPDLSNEKLFF
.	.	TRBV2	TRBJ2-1	TGTGCCAGCAGTGAAATTGCAGCGGCTGAGCAGTTCTTC	CASSEIAAAEQFF
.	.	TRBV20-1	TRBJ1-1	TGCAGTGCTAGGGGGCTTAGAATGAACACTGAAGCTTTCTTT	CSARGLRMNTEAFF
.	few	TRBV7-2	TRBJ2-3	TGTGCCAGCAGCAACGAACAAATTGCCTCCGGTACGCAGTATTTT	CASSNEQIASGTQYF
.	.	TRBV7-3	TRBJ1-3	TGTGCCAGCAGGAGACAGCTAAGCTCTGGAAACACCATATATTTT	CASRRQLSSGNTIYF
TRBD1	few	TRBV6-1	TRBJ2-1	TGTGCCAGCAGACCGGGACAGATTTTTATGGGCTCCTACAATGAGCAGTTCTTC	CASRPGQIFMGSYNEQFF
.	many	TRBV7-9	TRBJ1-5	TGTGCCAGCAGCTTAGCGCTGACGGCTAATAGCAATCAGCCCCAGCATTTT	CASSLALTANSNQPQHF
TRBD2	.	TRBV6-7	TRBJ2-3	TGTGCCAGCAGTTACCCGGGGACTATTCGCACAGATACGCAGTATTTT	CASSYPGTIRTDTQYF
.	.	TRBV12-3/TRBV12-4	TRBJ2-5	TGTGCCAGCAGTTTAGGGGGGCGCCAAGAGACCCAGTACTTC	CASSLGGRQETQYF
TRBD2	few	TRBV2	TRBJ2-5	TGTGCCAGCAGGGATGGACTAGCGGTCCAAGAGACCCAGTACTTC	CASRDGLAVQETQYF
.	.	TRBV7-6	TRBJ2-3	TGTGCCAGCAGGCCGTCTAGCACAGATACGCAGTATTTT	CASRPSSTDTQYF
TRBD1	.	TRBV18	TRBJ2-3	TGTGCCAGCTCACCGAGGCGACAGGGAAGCACAGATACGCAGTATTTT	CASSPRRQGSTDTQYF
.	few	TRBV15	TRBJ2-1	TGTGCCACCAGCAGAGCGGGCGGGGTAAGCTCCTACAATGAGCAGTTCTTC	CATSRAGGVSSYNEQFF
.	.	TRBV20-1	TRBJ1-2	TGCAGTGCTAGGACGGTAAACTATGGCTACACCTTC	CSARTVNYGYTF
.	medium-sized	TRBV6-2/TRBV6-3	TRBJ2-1	TGTGCCAGCAGTTACGGCCGGAATGAGCAGTTCTTC	CASSYGRNEQFF
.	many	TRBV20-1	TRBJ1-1	TGCAGTGCTAAAAGGGTACAGTATGGGCACACTGAAGCTTTCTTT	CSAKRVQYGHTEAFF
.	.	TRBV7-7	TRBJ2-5	TGTGCCAGCAGCTCCAGGGTCATGGAGACCCAGTACTTC	CASSSRVMETQYF
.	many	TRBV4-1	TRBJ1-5	TGCGCCAGCAGCCAAGTGGGTGGTCAGCCCCAGCATTTT	CASSQVGGQPQHF